The clone carrying this T cell receptor (beta chain) was counted a few times. Its specificity is not known. Constant-segment primers were used for 5'RACE, and the resulting TCR alpha and TCR beta cDNA libraries carried sample barcodes and UMIs. TCRdb redid the calling of the 5' RACE reads with MiXCR, one entry per CDR3 protein. The sample has 300,000 to 400,000 distinct CDR3 sequences; roughly 21% are singletons. This sample was included in a study of T-cell memory formation after mild COVID-19. Background on the study: Each donor largely had its own TCR clusters.

Points from the study as a whole: For second-wave clones that peaked at day 37, SARS-CoV-2 specificity went unverified.

Germline CDR1 reads MNHEY; CDR2 reads SVGEGT. V lost 4 bases and J 2 bases, leaving 12 bases between the germline ends. This CDR3 spans 15 amino acids. The sequenced material came from PBMCs or a T cell subset sorted from them (not recorded which). The chain combines TRBV6-2 or TRBV6-3 with TRBJ1-5; maybe TRBD1 (6 bases). The TCR comes from an adult woman who had mild COVID-19 (a few samples of this study predate the infection). Cell type and time point are not known. CDR3 loop: CASSLHRVGNQPQHF. The CDR3 DNA reads as TGTGCCAGCAGTTTACACAGGGTGGGCAATCAGCCCCAGCATTTT.